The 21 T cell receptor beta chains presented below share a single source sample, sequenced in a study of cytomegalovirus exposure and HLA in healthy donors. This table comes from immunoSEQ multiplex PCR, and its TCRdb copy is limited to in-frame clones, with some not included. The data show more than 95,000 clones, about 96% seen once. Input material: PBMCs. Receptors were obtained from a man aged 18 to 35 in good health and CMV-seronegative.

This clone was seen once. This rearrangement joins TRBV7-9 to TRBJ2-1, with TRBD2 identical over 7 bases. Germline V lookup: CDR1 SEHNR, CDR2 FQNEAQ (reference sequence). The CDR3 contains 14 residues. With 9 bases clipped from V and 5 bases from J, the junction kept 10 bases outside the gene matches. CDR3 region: CARGALADDNEQFF. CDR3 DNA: TGTGCCAGAGGGGCTCTAGCGGATGACAATGAGCAGTTCTTC.

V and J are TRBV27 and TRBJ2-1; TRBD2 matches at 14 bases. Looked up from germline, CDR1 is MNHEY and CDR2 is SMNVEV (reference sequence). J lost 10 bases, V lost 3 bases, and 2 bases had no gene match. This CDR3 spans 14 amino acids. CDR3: CASSLTSGRAEQFF. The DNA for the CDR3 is TGTGCCAGCAGTTTGACTAGCGGGAGGGCCGAGCAGTTCTTC.

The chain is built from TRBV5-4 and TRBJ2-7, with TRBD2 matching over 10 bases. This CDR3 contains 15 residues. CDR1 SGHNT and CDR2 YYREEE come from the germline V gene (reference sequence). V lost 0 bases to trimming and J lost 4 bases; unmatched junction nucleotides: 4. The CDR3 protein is CASSLASGSGYEQYF. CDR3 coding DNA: TGTGCCAGCAGCTTGGCTAGCGGGAGCGGTTACGAGCAGTACTTC.

The CDR3 protein is CASIQPASGYNEQFF. CDR3 nucleotides: TGTGCCAGCATCCAGCCCGCTAGCGGATACAATGAGCAGTTCTTC. The chain links TRBV13 to TRBJ2-1; the match to TRBD2 covers 7 bases. Germline CDR1 PRHDT, CDR2 FYEKMQ (reference sequence). V lost 7 bases to trimming and J lost 4 bases; unmatched junction nucleotides: 10. This CDR3 region has 15 residues. Full variable domain (rest looked up from reference TRBV13 and TRBJ2-1): AAGVIQSPRHLIKEKRETATLKCYPIPRHDTVYWYQQGPGQDPQFLISFYEKMQSDKGSIPDRFSAQQFSDYHSELNMSSLELGDSALYFCASIQPASGYNEQFFGPGTRLTVL.

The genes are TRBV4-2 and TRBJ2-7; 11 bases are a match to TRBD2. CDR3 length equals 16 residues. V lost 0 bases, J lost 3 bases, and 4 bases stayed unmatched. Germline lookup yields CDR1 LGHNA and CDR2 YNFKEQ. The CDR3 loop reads CASSQEPSGRIYEQYF. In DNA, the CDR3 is TGTGCCAGCAGCCAAGAGCCTAGCGGGAGGATCTACGAGCAGTACTTC.

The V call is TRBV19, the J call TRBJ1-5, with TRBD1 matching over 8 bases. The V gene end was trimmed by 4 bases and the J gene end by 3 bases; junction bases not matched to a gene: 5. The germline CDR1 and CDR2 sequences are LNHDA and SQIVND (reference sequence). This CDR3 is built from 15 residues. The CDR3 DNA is TGTGCCAGTAGTAGCCAGACAGGGGTCAATCAGCCCCAGCATTTT. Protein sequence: CASSSQTGVNQPQHF.

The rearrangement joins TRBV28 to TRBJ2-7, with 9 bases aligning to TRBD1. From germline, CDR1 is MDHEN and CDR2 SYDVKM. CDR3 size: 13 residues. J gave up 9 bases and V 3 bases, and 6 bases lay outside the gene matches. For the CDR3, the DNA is TGTGCCAGCAGTTTTTCAACAGGGGGCAGGCAGTACTTC. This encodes CASSFSTGGRQYF.

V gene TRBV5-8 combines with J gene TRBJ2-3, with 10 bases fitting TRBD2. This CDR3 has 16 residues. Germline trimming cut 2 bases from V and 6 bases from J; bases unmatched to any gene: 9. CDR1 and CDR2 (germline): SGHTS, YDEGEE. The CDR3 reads CASSLGLADSSDTQYF. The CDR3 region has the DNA TGTGCCAGCAGCTTAGGACTAGCGGACTCCTCGGATACGCAGTATTTT. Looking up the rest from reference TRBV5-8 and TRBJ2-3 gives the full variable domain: EAGVTQSPTHLIKTRGQQATLRCSPISGHTSVYWYQQALGLGLQFLLWYDEGEERNRGNFPPRFSGRQFPNYSSELNVNALELEDSALYLCASSLGLADSSDTQYFGPGTRLTVL.

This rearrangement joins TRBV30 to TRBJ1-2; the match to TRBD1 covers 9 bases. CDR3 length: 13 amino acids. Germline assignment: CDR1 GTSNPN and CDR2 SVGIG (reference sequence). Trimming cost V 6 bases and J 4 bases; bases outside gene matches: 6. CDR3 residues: CACLQGARYGYTF. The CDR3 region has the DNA TGTGCCTGTCTACAGGGGGCCCGCTATGGCTACACCTTC.

The CDR3 is CASSVGGGIYGYTF. In DNA form, the CDR3 reads TGTGCCAGCAGCGTAGGCGGGGGAATATATGGCTACACCTTC. V is TRBV9 and J is TRBJ1-2; D may be TRBD1 (5 bases). V dropped 0 bases and J dropped 5 bases, with 11 bases sitting between them. Germline lookup yields CDR1 SGDLS and CDR2 YYNGEE. The CDR3 is 14 amino acids.

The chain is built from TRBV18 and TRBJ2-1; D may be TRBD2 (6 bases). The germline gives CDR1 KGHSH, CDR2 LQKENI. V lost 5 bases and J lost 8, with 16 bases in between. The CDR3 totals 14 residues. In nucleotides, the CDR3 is TGTGCCAGCTCAATCGGGAGTAAATTCGATGAGCAGTTCTTC. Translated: CASSIGSKFDEQFF.

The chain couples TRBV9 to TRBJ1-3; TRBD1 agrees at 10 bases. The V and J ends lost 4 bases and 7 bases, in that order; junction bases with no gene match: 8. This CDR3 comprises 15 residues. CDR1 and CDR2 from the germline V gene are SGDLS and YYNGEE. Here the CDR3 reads CASSKDVGQGNTIYF. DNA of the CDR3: TGTGCCAGCAGCAAAGACGTGGGACAGGGGAACACCATATATTTT.

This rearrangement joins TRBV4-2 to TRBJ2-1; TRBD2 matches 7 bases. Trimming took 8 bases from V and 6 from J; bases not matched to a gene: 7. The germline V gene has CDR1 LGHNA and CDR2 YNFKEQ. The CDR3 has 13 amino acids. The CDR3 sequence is CASALAEPNEQFF. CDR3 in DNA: TGTGCCAGCGCGCTAGCGGAGCCCAATGAGCAGTTCTTC.

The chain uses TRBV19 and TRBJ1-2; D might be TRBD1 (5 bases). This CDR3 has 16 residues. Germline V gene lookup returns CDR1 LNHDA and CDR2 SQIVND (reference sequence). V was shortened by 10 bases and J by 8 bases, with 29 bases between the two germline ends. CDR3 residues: CATSLRAGAVGRGYTF. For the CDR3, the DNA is TGTGCCACATCACTAAGGGCTGGGGCAGTCGGGCGCGGCTACACCTTC.

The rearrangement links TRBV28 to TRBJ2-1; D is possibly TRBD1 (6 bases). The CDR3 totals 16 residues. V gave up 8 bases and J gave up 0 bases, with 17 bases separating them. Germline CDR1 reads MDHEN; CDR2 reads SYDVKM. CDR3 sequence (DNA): TGTGCCAGCCAAACCCAGGGGACACTCTCCTACAATGAGCAGTTCTTC. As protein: CASQTQGTLSYNEQFF.

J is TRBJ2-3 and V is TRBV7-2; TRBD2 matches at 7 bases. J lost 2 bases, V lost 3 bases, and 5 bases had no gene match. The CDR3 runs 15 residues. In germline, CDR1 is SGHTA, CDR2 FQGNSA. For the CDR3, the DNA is TGTGCCAGCAGCTTTGTGGGACTAAACACAGATACGCAGTATTTT. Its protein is CASSFVGLNTDTQYF.

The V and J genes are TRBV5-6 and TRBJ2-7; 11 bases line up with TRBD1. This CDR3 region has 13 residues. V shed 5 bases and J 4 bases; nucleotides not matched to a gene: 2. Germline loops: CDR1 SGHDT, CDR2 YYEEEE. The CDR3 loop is CASRGTGGYEQYF. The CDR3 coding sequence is TGTGCCAGCAGAGGGACAGGGGGGTACGAGCAGTACTTC.

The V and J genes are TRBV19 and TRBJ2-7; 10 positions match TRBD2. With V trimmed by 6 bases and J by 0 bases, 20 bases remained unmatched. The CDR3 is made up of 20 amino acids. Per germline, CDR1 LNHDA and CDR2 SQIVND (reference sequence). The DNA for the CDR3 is TGTGCCAGTAGCTTAAATCTCAAGCGGGAGGGTCCTCCATTCTCCTACGAGCAGTACTTC. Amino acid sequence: CASSLNLKREGPPFSYEQYF.

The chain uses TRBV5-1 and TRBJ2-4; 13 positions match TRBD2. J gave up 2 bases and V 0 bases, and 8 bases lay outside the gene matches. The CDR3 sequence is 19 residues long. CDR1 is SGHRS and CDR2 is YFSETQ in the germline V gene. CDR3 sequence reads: CASSLGGLAGLGSKNIQYF. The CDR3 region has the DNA TGCGCCAGCAGCTTGGGGGGACTAGCGGGACTCGGGTCCAAAAACATTCAGTACTTC.

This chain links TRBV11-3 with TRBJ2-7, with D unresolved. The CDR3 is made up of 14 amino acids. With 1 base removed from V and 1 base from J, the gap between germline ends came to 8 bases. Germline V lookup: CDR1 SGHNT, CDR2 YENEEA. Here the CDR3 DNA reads TGTGCCAGCAGCTTAGGGTCAGGATCCTACGAGCAGTACTTC. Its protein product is CASSLGSGSYEQYF.

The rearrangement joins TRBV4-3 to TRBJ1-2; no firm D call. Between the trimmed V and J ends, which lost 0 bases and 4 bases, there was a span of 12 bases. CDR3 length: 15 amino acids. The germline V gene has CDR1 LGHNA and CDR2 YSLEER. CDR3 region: CASSQDVQTRYGYTF. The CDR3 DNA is TGCGCCAGCAGCCAAGATGTCCAGACACGCTATGGCTACACCTTC.